This T cell receptor beta chain was retrieved from a study of blood T cell repertoires in COVID-19. Study as a whole: COVID-19 samples collected from the United States, Italy and Spain covered acute and convalescent phases. T cells, B-cell-depleted T cells, or PBMCs supplied cDNA or gDNA.

Per germline, CDR1 ENHRY and CDR2 SYGVKD. The CDR3 consists of 16 residues. The V and J ends lost 3 bases and 2 bases, in that order; junction bases with no gene match: 3. Original processing methods: Reference gene primer amplification in the assay estimated nucleated cell counts. Profiled with immunoSEQ multiplex PCR; TCRdb holds only in-frame clones, not every one. V, J and clone size derive from that table, while D and trimming were established from the DNA sequence. In the table there are approximately 59,000 clones, around 83% of which are singletons. This chain connects TRBV10-3 to TRBJ2-1; 11 bases agree with TRBD2. Sequencing input: peripheral blood. The source of this sequence is a woman older than 75 with acute or convalescent COVID-19. CDR3 protein: CAISDLLAGAYNEQFF. The CDR3 region has the DNA TGTGCCATCAGTGATTTACTAGCGGGAGCCTACAATGAGCAGTTCTTC.